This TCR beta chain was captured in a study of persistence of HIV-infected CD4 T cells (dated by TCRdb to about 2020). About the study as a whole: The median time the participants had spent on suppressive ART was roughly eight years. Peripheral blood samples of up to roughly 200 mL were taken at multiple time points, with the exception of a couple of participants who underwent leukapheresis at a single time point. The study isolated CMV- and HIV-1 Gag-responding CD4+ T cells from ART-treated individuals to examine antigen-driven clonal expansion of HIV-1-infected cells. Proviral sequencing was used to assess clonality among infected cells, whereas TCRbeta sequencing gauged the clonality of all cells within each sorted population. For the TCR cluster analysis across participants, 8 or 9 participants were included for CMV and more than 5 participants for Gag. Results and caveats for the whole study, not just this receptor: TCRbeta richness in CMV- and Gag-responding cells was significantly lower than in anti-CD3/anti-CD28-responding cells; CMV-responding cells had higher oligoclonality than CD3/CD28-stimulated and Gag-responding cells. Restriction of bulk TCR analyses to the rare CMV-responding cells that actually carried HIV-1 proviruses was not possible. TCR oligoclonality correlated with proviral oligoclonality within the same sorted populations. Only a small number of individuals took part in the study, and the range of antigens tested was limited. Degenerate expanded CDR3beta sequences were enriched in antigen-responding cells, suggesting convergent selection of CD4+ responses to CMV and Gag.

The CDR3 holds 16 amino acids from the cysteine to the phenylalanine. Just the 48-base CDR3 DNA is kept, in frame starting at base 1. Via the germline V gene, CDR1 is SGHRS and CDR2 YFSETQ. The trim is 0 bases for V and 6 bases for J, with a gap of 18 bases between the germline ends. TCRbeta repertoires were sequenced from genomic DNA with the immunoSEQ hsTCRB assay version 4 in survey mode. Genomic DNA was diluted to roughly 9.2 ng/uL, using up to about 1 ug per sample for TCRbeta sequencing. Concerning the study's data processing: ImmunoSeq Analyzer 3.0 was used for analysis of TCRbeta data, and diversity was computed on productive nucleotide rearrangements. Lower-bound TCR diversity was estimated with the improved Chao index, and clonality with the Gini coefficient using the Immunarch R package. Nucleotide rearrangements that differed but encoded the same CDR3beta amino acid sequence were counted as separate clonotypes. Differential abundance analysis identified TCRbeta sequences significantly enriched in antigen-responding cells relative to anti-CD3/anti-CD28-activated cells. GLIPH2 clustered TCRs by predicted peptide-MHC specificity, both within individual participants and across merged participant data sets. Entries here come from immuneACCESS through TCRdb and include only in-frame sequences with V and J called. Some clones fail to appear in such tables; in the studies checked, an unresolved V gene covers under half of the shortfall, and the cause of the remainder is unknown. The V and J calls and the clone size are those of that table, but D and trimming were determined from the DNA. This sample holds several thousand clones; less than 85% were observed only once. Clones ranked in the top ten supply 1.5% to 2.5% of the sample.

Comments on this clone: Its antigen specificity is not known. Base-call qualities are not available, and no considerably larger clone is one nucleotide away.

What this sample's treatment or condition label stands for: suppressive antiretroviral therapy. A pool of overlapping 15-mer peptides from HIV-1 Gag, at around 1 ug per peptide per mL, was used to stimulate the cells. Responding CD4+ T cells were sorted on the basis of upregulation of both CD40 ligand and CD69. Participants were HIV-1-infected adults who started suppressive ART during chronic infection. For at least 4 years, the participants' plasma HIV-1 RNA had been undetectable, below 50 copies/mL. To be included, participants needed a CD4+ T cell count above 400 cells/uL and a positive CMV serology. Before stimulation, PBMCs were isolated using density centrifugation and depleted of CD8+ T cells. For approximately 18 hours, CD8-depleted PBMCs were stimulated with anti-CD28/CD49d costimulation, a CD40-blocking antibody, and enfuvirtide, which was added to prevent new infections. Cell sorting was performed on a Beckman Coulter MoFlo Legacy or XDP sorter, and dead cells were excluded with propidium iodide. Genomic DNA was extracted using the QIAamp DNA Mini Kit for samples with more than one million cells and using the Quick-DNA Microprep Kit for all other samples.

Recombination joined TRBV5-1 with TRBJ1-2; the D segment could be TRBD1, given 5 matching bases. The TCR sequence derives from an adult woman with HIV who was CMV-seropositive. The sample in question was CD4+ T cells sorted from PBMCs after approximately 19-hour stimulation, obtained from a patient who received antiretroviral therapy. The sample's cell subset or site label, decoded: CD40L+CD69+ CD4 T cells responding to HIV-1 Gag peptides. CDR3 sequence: CASSLEIGASGDGYTF. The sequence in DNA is TGCGCCAGCAGCTTGGAAATAGGCGCTTCGGGGGATGGCTACACCTTC.